The sequence of this T cell receptor (beta chain) was determined in a study of blood T cell repertoires in COVID-19. Study as a whole: Sites across the United States, Italy and Spain contributed samples from acute and convalescent COVID-19. Sample material is recorded as cDNA or gDNA derived from T cells, B-cell-depleted T cells, or PBMCs.

Libraries were prepared by immunoSEQ multiplex PCR; TCRdb keeps only in-frame clonotypes and omits some of them. The table shows 200,000 to 250,000 clones, with about 90% occurring only once. CDR1 is LNHDA and CDR2 is SQIVND in the germline V gene (reference sequence). The CDR3 length is 17 residues. Trimming removed 4 bases from V and 0 bases from J; junction bases left unmatched: 8. Recruits, aged about 18 to 95 years, lived in roughly 22 US areas. Participants were placed into cohorts based on the clinical history they reported. The sequenced material came from PBMCs or T cells enriched from blood (not recorded which). The source of this sequence is a woman in her forties or fifties with acute COVID-19. The gene calls are TRBV19 and TRBJ2-4; TRBD2 matches at 8 bases. The CDR3 DNA is TGTGCCAGTAGTACTAGCGGGCCTCTACTAGCCAAAAACATTCAGTACTTC. Encoded protein: CASSTSGPLLAKNIQYF.